This T cell receptor (beta chain) originates from a study of CD8 T cells in Susac syndrome. The RNA, about 0.45 to 1 ug, was put through reverse transcription using random hexamers. Amplification of TCR beta CDR3 across 54 Vbeta and 13 Jbeta was performed with immunoSEQ multiplex PCR. TCRdb analysed the immunoSEQ multiplex PCR reads with MiXCR anew, one entry per CDR3 protein. The data contain 110,000 to 150,000 distinct CDR3 sequences, approximately 95% of them singletons. V was trimmed by 8 bases and J by 0 bases, leaving 11 bases between them. Germline V gives CDR1 LNHNV, CDR2 YYDKDF (reference sequence). CDR3 length: 14 amino acids. Healthy donors acted as controls, with matching for age and sex.

Sequencing was carried out using CD8+ T cells from PBMCs. The chain carries TRBV15 and TRBJ1-5; D is uncertain. The TCR sequence derives from a human donor in good health. CDR3 sequence reads: CATGDQYSNQPQHF. CDR3 in DNA: TGTGCCACCGGGGATCAGTATAGCAATCAGCCCCAGCATTTT.